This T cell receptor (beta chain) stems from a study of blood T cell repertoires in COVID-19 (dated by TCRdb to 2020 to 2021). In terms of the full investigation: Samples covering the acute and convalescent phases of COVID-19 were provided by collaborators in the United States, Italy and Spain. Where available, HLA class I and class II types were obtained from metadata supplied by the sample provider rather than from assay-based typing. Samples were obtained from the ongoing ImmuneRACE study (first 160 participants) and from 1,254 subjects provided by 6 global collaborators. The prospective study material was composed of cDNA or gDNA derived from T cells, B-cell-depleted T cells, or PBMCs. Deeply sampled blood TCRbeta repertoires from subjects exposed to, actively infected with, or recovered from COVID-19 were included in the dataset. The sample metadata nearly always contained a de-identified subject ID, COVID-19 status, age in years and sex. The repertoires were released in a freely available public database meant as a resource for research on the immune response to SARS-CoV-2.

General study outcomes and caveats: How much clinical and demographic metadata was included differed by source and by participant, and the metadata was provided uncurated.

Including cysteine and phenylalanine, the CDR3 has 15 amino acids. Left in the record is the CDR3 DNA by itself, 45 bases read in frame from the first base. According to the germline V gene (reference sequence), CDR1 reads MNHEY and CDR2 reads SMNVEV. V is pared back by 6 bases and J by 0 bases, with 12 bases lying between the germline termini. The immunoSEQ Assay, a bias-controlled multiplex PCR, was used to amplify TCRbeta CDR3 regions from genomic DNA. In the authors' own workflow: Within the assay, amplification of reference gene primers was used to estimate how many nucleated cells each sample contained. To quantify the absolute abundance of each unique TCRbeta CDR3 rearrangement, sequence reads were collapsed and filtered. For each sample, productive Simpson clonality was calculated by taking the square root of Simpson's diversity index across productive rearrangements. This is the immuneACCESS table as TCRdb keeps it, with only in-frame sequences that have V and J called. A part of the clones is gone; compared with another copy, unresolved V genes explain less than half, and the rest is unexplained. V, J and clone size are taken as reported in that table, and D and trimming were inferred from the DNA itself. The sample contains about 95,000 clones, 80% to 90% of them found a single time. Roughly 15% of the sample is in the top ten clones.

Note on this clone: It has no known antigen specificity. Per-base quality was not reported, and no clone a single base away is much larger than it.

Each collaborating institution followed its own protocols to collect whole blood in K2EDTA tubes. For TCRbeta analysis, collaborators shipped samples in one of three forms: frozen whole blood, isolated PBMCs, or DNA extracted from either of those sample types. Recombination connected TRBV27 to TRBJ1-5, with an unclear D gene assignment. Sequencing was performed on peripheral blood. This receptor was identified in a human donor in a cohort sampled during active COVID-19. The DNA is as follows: TGTGCCAGCAGCATAAACAAGTATAGCAATCAGCCCCAGCATTTT. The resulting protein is CASSINKYSNQPQHF.